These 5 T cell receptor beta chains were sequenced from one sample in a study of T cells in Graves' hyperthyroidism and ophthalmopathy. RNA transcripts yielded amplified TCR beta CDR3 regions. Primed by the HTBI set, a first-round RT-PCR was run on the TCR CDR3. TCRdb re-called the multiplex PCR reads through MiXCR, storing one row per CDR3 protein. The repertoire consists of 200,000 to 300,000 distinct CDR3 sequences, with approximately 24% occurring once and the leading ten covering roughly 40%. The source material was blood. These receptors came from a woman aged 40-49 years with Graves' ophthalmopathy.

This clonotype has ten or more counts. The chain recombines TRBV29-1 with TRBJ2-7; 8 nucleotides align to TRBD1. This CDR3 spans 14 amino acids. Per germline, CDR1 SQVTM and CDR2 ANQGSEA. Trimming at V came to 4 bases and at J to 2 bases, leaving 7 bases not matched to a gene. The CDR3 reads CSVVSDRVPYEQYF. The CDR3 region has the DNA TGCAGCGTTGTTTCGGACAGGGTACCCTACGAGCAGTACTTC.

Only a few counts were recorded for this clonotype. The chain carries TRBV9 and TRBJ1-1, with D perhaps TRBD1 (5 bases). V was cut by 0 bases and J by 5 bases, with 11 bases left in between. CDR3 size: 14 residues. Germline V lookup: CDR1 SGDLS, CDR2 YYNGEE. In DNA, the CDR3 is TGTGCCAGCAGCGTAGATGGGGGTCGGACTGAAGCTTTCTTT. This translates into CASSVDGGRTEAFF.

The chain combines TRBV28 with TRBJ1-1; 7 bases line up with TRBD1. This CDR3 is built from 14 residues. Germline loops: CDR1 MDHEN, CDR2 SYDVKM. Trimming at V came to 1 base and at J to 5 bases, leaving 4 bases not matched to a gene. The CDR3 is CASSLSTGITEAFF. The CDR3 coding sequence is TGTGCCAGCAGTTTATCGACAGGGATTACTGAAGCTTTCTTT.

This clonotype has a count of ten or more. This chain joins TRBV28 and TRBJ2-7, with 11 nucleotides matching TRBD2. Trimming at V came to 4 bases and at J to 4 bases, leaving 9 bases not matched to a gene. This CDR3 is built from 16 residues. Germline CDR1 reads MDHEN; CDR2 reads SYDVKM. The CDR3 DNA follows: TGTGCCAGCAGTTCACCTGGGACTAGCGGATTGTACGAGCAGTACTTC. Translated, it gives CASSSPGTSGLYEQYF.

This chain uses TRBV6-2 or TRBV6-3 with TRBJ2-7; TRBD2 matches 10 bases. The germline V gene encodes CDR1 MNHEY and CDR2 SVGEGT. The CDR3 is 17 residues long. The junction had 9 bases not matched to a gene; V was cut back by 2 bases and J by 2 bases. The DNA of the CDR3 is TGTGCCAGCAGTTACGAAAGCGGGACTAGCGTGACCTACGAGCAGTACTTC. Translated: CASSYESGTSVTYEQYF.